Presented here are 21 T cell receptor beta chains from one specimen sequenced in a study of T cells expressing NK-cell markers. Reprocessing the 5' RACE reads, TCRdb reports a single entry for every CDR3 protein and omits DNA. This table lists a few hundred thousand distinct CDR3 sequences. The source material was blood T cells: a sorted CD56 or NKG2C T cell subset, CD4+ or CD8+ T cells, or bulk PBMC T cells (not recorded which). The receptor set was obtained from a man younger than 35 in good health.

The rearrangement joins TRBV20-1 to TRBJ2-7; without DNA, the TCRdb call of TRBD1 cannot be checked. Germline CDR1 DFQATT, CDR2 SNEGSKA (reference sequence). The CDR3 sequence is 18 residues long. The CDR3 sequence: CSARDLLAGASRAYEQYF.

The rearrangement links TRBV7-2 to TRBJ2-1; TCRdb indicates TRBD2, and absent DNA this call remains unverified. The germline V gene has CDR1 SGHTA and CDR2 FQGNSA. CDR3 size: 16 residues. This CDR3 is CASSLARLAGRDEQFF.

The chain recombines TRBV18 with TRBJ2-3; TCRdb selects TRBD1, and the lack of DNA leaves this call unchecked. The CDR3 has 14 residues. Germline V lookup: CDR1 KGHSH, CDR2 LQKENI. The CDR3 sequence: CASSPRQGVDTQYF.

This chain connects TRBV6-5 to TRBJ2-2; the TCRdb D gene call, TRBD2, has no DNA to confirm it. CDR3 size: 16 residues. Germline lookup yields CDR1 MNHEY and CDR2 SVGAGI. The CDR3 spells CASRLAGDPNTGELFF.

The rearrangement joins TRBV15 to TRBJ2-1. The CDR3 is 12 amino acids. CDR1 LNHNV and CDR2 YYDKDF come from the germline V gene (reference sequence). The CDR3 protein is CATSWDSNEQFF.

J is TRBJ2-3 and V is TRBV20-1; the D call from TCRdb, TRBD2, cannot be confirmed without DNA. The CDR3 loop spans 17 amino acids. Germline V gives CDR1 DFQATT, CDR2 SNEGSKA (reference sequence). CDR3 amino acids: CSARLPLAGASTDTQYF.

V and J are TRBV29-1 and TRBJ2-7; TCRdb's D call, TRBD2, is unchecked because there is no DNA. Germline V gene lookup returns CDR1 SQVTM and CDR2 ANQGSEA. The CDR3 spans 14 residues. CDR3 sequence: CSVFVRAPPYEQYF.

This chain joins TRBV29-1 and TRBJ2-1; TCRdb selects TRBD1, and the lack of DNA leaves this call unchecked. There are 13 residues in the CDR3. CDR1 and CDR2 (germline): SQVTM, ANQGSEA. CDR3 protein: CSVYVGTTNEQFF.

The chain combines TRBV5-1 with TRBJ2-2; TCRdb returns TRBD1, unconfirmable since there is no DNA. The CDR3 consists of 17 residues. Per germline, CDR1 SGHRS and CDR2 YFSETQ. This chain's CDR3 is CASSGARTGWNTGELFF.

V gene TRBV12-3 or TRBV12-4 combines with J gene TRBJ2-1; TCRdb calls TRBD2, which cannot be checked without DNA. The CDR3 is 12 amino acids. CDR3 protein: CASSVPGLEQFF.

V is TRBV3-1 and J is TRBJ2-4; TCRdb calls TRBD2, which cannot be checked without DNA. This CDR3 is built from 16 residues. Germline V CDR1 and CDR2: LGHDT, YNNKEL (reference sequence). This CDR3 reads CASSPLLGGRQNIQYF.

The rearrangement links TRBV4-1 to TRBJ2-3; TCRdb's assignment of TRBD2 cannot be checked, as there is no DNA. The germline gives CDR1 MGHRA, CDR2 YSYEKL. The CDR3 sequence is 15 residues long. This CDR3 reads CASSQAWGLAGTQYF.

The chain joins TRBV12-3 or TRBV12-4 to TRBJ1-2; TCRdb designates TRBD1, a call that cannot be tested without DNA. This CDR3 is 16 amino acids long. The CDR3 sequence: CASSLLQWGQGRGYTF.

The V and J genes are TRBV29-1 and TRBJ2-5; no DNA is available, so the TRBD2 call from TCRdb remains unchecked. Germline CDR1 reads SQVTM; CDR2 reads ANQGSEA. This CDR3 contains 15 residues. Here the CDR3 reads CSVGARELEQETQYF.

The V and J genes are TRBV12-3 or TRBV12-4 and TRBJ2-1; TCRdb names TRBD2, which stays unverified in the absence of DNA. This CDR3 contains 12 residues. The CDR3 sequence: CASMLWRAQQFF.

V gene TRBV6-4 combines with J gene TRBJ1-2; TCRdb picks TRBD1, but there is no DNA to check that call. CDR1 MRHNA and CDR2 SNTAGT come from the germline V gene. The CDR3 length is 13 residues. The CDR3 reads CASSDPGMGSYTF.

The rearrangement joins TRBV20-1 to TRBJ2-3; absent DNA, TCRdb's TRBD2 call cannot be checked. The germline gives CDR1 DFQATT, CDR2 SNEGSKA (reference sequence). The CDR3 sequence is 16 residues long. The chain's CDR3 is CSAGELAGVNTDTQYF.

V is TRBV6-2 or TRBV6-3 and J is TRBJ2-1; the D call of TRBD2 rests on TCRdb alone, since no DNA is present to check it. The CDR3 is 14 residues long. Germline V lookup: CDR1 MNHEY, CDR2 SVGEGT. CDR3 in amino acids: CASSWTSEVDEQFF.

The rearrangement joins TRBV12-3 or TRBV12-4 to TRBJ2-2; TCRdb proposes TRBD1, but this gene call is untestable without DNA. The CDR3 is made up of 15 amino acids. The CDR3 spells CASSDVPNGTGELFF.

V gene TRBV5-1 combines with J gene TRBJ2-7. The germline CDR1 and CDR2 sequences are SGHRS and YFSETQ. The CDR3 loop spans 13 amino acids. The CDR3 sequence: CASSLGKSYEQYF.

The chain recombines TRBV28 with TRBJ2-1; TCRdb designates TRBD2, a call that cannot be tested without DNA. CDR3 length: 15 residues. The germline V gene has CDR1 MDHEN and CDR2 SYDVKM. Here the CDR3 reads CASGSLAGASNEQFF. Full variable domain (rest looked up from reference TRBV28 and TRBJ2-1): DVKVTQSSRYLVKRTGEKVFLECVQDMDHENMFWYRQDPGLGLRLIYFSYDVKMKEKGDIPEGYSVSREKKERFSLILESASTNQTSMYLCASGSLAGASNEQFFGPGTRLTVL.